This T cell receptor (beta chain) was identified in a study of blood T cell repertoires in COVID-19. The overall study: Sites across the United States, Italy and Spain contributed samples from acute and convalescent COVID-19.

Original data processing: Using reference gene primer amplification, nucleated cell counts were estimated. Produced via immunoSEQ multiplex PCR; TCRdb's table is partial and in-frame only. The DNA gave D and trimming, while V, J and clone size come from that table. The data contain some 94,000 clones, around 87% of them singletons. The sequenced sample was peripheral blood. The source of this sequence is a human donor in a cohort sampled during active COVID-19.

CDR3 DNA sequence: TGTGCCAGCAGCCCAACTAGCGAGAATTCCTACGAGCAGTACTTC. Translated, it gives CASSPTSENSYEQYF. V is TRBV3-1 (or the pseudogene TRBV3-2) and J is TRBJ2-7, with TRBD2 identical over 7 bases. V shed 4 bases, J shed 1 base, and the junction held 7 bases outside the gene matches. This CDR3 comprises 15 residues. Germline V CDR1 and CDR2: LGHDT, YNNKEL (reference sequence).